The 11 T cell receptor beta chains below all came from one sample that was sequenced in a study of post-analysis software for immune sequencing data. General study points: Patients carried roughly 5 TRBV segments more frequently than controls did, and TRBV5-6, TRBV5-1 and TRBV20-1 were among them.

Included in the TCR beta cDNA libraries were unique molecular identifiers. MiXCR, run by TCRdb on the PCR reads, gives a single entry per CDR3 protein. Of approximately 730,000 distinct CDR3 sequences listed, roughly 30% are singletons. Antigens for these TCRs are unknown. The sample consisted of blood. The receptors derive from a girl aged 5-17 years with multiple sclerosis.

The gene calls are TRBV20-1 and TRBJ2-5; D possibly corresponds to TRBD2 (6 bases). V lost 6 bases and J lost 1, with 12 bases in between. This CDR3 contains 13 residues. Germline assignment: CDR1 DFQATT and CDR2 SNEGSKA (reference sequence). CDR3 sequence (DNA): TGCAGTGCGTCCGGGACTCTCCAAGAGACCCAGTACTTC. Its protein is CSASGTLQETQYF.

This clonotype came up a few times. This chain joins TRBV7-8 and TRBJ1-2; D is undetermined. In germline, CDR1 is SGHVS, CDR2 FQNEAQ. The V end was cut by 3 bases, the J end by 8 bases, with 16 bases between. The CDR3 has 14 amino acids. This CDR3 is CASSLKKGSGGYTF. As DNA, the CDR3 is TGTGCCAGCAGCTTGAAAAAGGGCTCTGGAGGCTACACCTTC.

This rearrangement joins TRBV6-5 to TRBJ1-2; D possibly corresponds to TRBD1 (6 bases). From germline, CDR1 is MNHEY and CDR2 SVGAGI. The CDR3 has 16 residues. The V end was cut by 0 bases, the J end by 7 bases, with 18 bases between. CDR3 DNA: TGTGCCAGCAGTTACTCCTTGGAGACAGGATCCTCTGGCTACACCTTC. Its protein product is CASSYSLETGSSGYTF.

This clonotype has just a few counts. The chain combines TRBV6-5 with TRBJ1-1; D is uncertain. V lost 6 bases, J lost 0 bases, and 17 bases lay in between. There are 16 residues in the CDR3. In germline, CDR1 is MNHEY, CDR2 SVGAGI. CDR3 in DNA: TGTGCCAGCAGACAAGCTATGGGATTGCTGAACACTGAAGCTTTCTTT. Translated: CASRQAMGLLNTEAFF.

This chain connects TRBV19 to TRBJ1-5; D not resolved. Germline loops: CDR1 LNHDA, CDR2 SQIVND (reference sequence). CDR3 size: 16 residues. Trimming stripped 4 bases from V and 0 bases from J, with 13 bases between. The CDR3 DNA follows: TGTGCCAGTAGTACCGAAGTCTATGGTAGCAATCAGCCCCAGCATTTT. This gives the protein CASSTEVYGSNQPQHF.

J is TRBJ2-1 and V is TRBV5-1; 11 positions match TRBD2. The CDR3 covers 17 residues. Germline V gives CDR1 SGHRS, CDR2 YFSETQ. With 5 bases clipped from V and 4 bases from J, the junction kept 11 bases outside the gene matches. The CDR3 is CASSEGTGTSGYNEQFF. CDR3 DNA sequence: TGCGCCAGCAGTGAGGGGACCGGGACTAGCGGTTACAATGAGCAGTTCTTC.

DNA of the CDR3: TGTGCCAGCAGTTGGTCGGGGTCTCGGAACCTCCACTTT. Its protein is CASSWSGSRNLHF. The J gene is TRBJ1-6, the V gene TRBV12-3 or TRBV12-4; D unresolved. This CDR3 has 13 amino acids. Trimming removed 4 bases at V and 15 bases at J, with 16 bases between.

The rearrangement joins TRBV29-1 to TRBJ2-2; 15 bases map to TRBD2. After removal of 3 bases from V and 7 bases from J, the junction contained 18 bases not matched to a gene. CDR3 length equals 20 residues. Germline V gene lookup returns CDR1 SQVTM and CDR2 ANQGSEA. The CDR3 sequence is CSVDSGTSGRTWPGFGELFF. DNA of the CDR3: TGCAGCGTTGATTCAGGGACTAGCGGGAGGACCTGGCCGGGGTTCGGGGAGCTGTTTTTT.

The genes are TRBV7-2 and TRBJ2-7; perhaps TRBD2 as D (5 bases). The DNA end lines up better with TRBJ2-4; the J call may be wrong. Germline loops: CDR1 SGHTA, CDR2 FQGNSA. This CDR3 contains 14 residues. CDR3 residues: CASSFARGRDIQYF. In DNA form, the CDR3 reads TGTGCCAGCAGCTTTGCCCGGGGAAGGGACATTCAGTACTTC.

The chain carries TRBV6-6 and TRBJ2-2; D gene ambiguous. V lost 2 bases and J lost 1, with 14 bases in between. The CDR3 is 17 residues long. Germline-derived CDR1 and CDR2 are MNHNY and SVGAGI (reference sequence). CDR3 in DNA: TGTGCCAGCAGTTACACTACAGCAGTGAGGAACACCGGGGAGCTGTTTTTT. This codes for CASSYTTAVRNTGELFF.

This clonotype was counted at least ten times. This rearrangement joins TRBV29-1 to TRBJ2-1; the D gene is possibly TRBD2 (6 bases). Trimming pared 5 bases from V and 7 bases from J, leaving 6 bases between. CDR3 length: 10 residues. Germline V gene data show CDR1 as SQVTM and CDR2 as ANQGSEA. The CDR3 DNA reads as TGCAGCGTTCGGGGGAATGAGCAGTTCTTC. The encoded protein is CSVRGNEQFF.